A selection of T cell receptor beta chains follows, all from one sample in a study of technical replicates of blood from several donors. TCRdb's table, derived via immunoSEQ multiplex PCR, lists solely in-frame clones and lacks some. The data contain under 75,000 clones, 70% to 90% of them singletons. Source material: PBMCs. All receptors derive from a human donor in good health. Some clones in this sample may be carry-over from other donors' samples. The CDR3 runs from the conserved cysteine through the conserved F or W.

TRBJ1-5 TRBV4-2 CASSQEGGFMGQPQHF
TRBJ2-1 TRBV6-6 CASSYGGGDEQFF
TRBJ2-4 TRBV19 CASRRDRGHNIQYF
TRBJ1-2 TRBV7-2 CASRLPGQGAHGYTF
TRBJ2-7 TRBV6-1 CASTRDSWAHEQYF
TRBJ2-1 TRBV19 CASISGSYNEQFF
TRBJ2-3 TRBV11-2 CASSPRIGSSPSTDTQYF
TRBJ1-6 TRBV7-9 CASSLEGLLSPLHF
TRBJ2-2 TRBV12-1 CASRSVRQRSNTGELFF
TRBJ1-2 TRBV19 CATTRGGPLADGYTF
TRBJ2-7 TRBV13 CASSPGQGWREQYF
TRBJ1-2 TRBV30 CAWLRGAHYGYTF
TRBJ1-1 TRBV27 CASSLSGDINTEAFF